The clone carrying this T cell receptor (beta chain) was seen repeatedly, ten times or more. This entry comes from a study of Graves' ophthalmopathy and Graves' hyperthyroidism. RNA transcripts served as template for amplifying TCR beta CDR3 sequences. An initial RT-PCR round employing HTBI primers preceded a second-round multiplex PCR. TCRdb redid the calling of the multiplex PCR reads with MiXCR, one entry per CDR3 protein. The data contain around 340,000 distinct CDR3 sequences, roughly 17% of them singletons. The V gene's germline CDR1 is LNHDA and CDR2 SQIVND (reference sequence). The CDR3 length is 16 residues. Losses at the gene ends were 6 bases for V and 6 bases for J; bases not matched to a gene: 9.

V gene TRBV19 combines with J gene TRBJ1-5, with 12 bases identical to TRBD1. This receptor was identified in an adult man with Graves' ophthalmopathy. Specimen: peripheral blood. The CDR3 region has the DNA TGTGCCAGTAGACTAGGGGGACAGGGGGCCCGTCAGCCCCAGCATTTT. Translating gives CASRLGGQGARQPQHF.